What follows is one T cell receptor (beta chain) and its context. The data belong to a study of cytomegalovirus exposure and HLA in healthy donors. In the PCR, 60 Vbeta and 13 Jbeta primers were used. Assay: immunoSEQ multiplex PCR; the TCRdb copy retains only in-frame clones and omits some. The listing records roughly 72,000 clones. The CDR3 extends over 14 amino acids. Trimming took 3 bases from V and 8 from J, leaving 14 bases between them. The germline V gene has CDR1 SGDLS and CDR2 YYNGEE. What was sequenced was PBMCs. The rearrangement joins TRBV9 to TRBJ1-4, with D perhaps matching TRBD1 (5 bases). The origin of this receptor is a man aged 18 to 30 in good health and CMV-seropositive. CDR3 protein: CASSAPGFEEKLFF. CDR3 sequence (DNA): TGTGCCAGCAGCGCCCCAGGGTTTGAGGAAAAACTGTTTTTT.